This T cell receptor beta chain was documented in a study of CD8 T cells in Susac syndrome. The multiple sclerosis controls consisted of treatment-naive patients with relapsing-remitting disease, either stable or active. RNA amounts of roughly 0.45 to 1 ug underwent reverse transcription with random hexamers. It was immunoSEQ multiplex PCR that amplified TCR beta CDR3 across 54 Vbeta and 13 Jbeta. One entry per CDR3 protein results from TCRdb running MiXCR on the immunoSEQ multiplex PCR reads. The table lists under 250,000 distinct CDR3 sequences, around 93% of them singletons, with about 0.071% in the top ten. The TCR sequence derives from a human donor with multiple sclerosis. Sample: CD4+ T cells from PBMCs.

Here the CDR3 reads CASSKPGLGGEQYF. The CDR3 DNA reads as TGTGCCAGCAGTAAACCGGGACTAGGGGGTGAGCAGTACTTC. The rearrangement uses TRBV2 and TRBJ2-7; 8 nucleotides line up with TRBD2. CDR1 is SNHLY, CDR2 FYNNEI, per germline. CDR3 length: 14 amino acids. V was pared by 5 bases and J by 7 bases, with 10 bases of the junction left unmatched.